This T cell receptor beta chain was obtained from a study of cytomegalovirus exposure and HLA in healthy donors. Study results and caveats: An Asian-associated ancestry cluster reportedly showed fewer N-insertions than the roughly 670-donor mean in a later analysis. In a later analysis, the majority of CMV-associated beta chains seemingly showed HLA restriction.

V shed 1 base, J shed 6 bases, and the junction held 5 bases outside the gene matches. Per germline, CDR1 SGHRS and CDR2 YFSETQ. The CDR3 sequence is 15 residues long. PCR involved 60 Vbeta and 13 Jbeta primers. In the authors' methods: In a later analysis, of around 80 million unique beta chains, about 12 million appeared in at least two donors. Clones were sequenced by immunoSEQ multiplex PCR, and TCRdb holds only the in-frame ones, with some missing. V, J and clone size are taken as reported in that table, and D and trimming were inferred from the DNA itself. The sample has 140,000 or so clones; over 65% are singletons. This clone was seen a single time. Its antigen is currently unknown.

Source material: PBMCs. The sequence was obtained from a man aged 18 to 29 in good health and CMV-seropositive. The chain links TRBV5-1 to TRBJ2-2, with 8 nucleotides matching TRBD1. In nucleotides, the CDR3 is TGCGCCAGCAGCTTGACCCCGGGACAGGCCGGGGAGCTGTTTTTT. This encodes CASSLTPGQAGELFF.